This T cell receptor (beta chain) was identified in a study of shared clonotypes between healthy human individuals. Findings and limits, study-wide: Genetic and exposure-history diversity was limited by the small donor number.

An assay was performed, and its level was deep. Libraries were prepared by immunoSEQ multiplex PCR; TCRdb keeps only in-frame clonotypes and omits some of them. Of approximately 810,000 clones listed, roughly 92% are singletons. It was CD45RO-negative cells, positively selected for CCR7, that made up naive CD8 cells, with terminally differentiated effector memory CD45RA+ cells excluded. Trimming shortened V by 3 bases and J by 0 bases, and 9 bases separated the two germline ends. The CDR3 totals 14 residues. The V gene's germline CDR1 is SEHNR and CDR2 FQNEAQ (reference sequence). As for this clone: No antigen is known for it.

Sequenced: naive CD8+ T cells sorted from blood. The rearrangement uses TRBV7-9 and TRBJ2-7; D unclear. This clonotype was sampled from a man aged 25-45 years in good health. The CDR3 reads CASSLGLNSYEQYF. The CDR3 bases are TGTGCCAGCAGCTTGGGCTTAAACTCCTACGAGCAGTACTTC.